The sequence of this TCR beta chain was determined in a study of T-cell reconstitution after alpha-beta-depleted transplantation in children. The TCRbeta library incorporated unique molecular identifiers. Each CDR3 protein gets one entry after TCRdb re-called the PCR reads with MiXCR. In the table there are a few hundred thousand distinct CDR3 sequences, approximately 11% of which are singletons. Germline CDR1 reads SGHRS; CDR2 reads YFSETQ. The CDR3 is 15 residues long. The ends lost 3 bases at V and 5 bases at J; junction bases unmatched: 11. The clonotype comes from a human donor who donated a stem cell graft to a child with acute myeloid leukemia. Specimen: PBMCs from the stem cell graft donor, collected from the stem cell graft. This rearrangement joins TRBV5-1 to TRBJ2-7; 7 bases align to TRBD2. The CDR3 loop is CASSSTSFVRNEQYF. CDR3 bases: TGCGCCAGCAGCTCGACTAGCTTCGTAAGGAACGAGCAGTACTTC.